This TCR beta chain was captured in a study of blood T cell repertoires in COVID-19 (TCRdb year 2020). Concerning the study at large: Collaborator samples came from the United States, Italy and Spain and covered acute and convalescent phases of COVID-19. The material from the prospective study consisted of cDNA or gDNA derived from T cells, B-cell-depleted T cells, or PBMCs. Subjects who had been exposed to COVID-19, were actively infected with it, or had recovered from it provided the deeply sampled blood TCRbeta repertoires that made up the dataset. The repertoires were released in a freely available public database intended as a resource for research on the immune response to SARS-CoV-2. The samples were drawn from two sources: the first 160 participants of the ongoing ImmuneRACE study, and fewer than 1,500 subjects contributed by 6 global collaborators. A de-identified subject ID, COVID-19 status, age in years and sex were almost always included in the sample metadata. Where HLA class I and class II types were available, the types were taken from metadata supplied by the sample provider, not from assay-based typing.

Study-wide conclusions, independent of this receptor: The amount of clinical and demographic metadata varied by source and participant and was provided uncurated.

V and J lose 4 bases and 5 bases, and a span of 16 bases separates them. The cysteine opens and the phenylalanine closes a CDR3 of 14 amino acids. The read is trimmed to its CDR3 DNA, 42 bases read in frame from base 1. The germline V gene encodes CDR1 SGDLS and CDR2 YYNGEE. Samples from volunteer blood donors who had recovered from COVID-19 were contributed by a second Seattle source. Whole blood was collected in K2EDTA tubes by collaborating institutions according to the institutions' own protocols. Collaborator samples were shipped for TCRbeta analysis as frozen whole blood, isolated PBMCs, or DNA extracted from either sample type. This clone came up a few times. Which antigen it targets is not known. Base qualities were left out, and no much larger clone turns up one base away. TCRbeta CDR3 regions were amplified from genomic DNA by means of the immunoSEQ Assay, a bias-controlled multiplex PCR. In the source study's methods: The number of nucleated cells in each sample was estimated by amplification of reference gene primers within the assay. To quantify the absolute abundance of each unique TCRbeta CDR3 rearrangement, sequence reads were collapsed and filtered. Productive Simpson clonality was computed per sample as the square root of Simpson's diversity index over productive rearrangements. TCRdb holds this immuneACCESS table with in-frame rearrangements only. Some clones are missing; in checked studies, unresolved V genes explain under half, and the rest has no known cause. V and J calls and clone size are as listed in that table; D and trimming were resolved from the DNA. This sample holds a few hundred thousand clones; 83% were observed only once. The leading ten clones occupy 4.6% of the sample.

The sequence joins TRBV9 to TRBJ2-7; a tentative D call is TRBD1 (6 bases match). Material: peripheral blood. The clonotype was recovered from a man aged 55 to 69 who had recovered from COVID-19. CDR3 region: CASSFSPRDNEQYF. At the DNA level, the sequence is TGTGCCAGCAGCTTTTCCCCTAGGGACAACGAGCAGTACTTC.